Only one count was recorded for the clone carrying this TCR beta chain. The data were obtained in a study of OX40 agonist ivuxolimab in advanced cancers. Turning to the study itself: Ivuxolimab was administered intravenously to patients at 0.01 to 10 mg/kg every 2 weeks. Eligibility admitted prior anti-PD-1, anti-PD-L1 or anti-CTLA-4 therapy; around 41% had some. Three patients, one with hepatocellular carcinoma and two with cutaneous melanoma, achieved partial responses.

Some clones are missing from TCRdb's copy, which holds only in-frame ones; the method was immunoSEQ multiplex PCR. The sample has some 35,000 clones; approximately 80% are singletons. CDR1 SQVTM and CDR2 ANQGSEA come from the germline V gene. This CDR3 region has 14 residues. Trimming removed 1 base at V and 8 bases at J, with 14 bases between. The specimen was CD4+ or CD8+ T cells sorted from blood, collected in a trial of the OX40 agonist ivuxolimab. The receptor was derived from an adult with an advanced solid tumor such as melanoma, head and neck, liver or kidney cancer. This chain connects TRBV29-1 to TRBJ1-4; D remains unclear. CDR3 in DNA: TGCAGCGTTGAAGCCCTGGATCCTAGGGAAAAACTGTTTTTT. Translated: CSVEALDPREKLFF.